This TCR beta chain comes out of a study of shared clonotypes between healthy human individuals. Method: immunoSEQ multiplex PCR; TCRdb's copy keeps in-frame clones and lacks some. Among approximately 1.1 million clones listed, around three quarters were seen once. The sequence was obtained from a man aged 18 to 29 in good health. Some clones in this sample may be carry-over from other donors' samples. Sequencing was performed on memory CD4+ T cells from PBMCs. Regarding subset: CD45RA-negative fraction.

CDR3 coding DNA: TGTGCCAGCAGCCTCGGTGACAGCAAAGCCTACGAGCAGTACTTC. This codes for CASSLGDSKAYEQYF. The rearrangement links TRBV6-5 to TRBJ2-7, with a weak D call TRBD1 (5 bases). This CDR3 spans 15 amino acids. V was shortened by 6 bases and J by 2 bases, with 17 bases between the two germline ends. The germline gives CDR1 MNHEY, CDR2 SVGAGI.